This TCR beta chain was obtained from a study of blood T cells in healthy people across ages. Study-wide findings and caveats: Older age coincided with a roughly linear decline in TCR beta diversity per million T cells.

For the second PCR, which ran for about 6 to 11 cycles, a sample-barcoded 5' primer and a J-beta primer mix were used. TCRdb re-analysed the 5' RACE reads in MiXCR, keeping a single row per CDR3 protein. The table includes about 1.1 million distinct CDR3 sequences, 35% to 45% detected once. From germline, CDR1 is MGHRA and CDR2 YSYEKL. The CDR3 runs 14 residues. The V gene lost 6 bases and the J gene lost 6 bases, with 17 bases spanning the gap. A remark on this clonotype: The antigen remains unidentified.

A minimum of 5.5 micrograms of total RNA was extracted per sample. The clonotype originates from a man aged 18 to 29 in good health. The genes are TRBV4-1 and TRBJ1-1; D call uncertain. Material for sequencing was blood. The CDR3 loop is CASRSVGGSPEAFF. The CDR3 DNA reads as TGCGCCAGCAGGTCGGTCGGCGGCAGCCCTGAAGCTTTCTTT.